These T cell receptor beta chains were read from a single sample in a study of T cell repertoires in cytomegalovirus infection. TCRdb independently ran MiXCR on the reads; one entry per CDR3 protein. The sample lists about 770,000 distinct CDR3 sequences, about 28% seen once, with less than 15% in the top ten. These receptors lack a known antigen. The source material was cultured CD8+ T cells from PBMCs, sampled from culture after CMV antigen stimulation. Receptors were obtained from a human donor in good health (CMV status not recorded). Some clones in this sample may be carry-over from other donors' samples. CDR3s include the opening cysteine and the closing phenylalanine or tryptophan. A D gene is named only where the DNA matches it firmly. Clone size is given for some rows only: seen once, a few or many times, or a class if the clone is expanded.

abundance	j_gene	v_gene	d_gene	CDR3nt	CDR3aa
few	TRBJ1-5	TRBV6-6	.	TGTGCCAGCAAGAGGGGATTTCAGCCCCAGCATTTT	CASKRGFQPQHF
.	TRBJ1-6	TRBV6-5	.	TGTGCCAGCAGTTTTGCGGGACATAATTCACCCCTCCACTTT	CASSFAGHNSPLHF
few	TRBJ1-6	TRBV27	.	TGTGCCAGCAGTTTATCTCCTACTGGGTCTTCACCCCTCCACTTT	CASSLSPTGSSPLHF
few	TRBJ2-3	TRBV4-1	.	TGCGCCAGCAGCCCGAACTCCGCTAGCACAGATACGCAGTATTTT	CASSPNSASTDTQYF
few	TRBJ2-1	TRBV7-8	.	TGTGCCAGCAGCTTAGTAGTTCTCAACAATGAGCAGTTCTTC	CASSLVVLNNEQFF
few	TRBJ1-1	TRBV6-5	.	TGTGCCAGCAGTTACCCGGGGAGCGCCACTGAAGCTTTCTTT	CASSYPGSATEAFF
.	TRBJ1-1	TRBV19	.	TGTGCCAGTAGTATCGCACTTCGGACTGAAGCTTTCTTT	CASSIALRTEAFF
many	TRBJ2-3	TRBV25-1	TRBD1	TGTGCCAGCAGTGGCTCCCGGACAGGCCTGCGAAGGGGAGATACGCAGTATTTT	CASSGSRTGLRRGDTQYF
.	TRBJ2-5	TRBV4-2	TRBD2	TGTGCCAGCAGCCAGCTTACTAGCGGGGGTTACCAAGAGACCCAGTACTTC	CASSQLTSGGYQETQYF
many	TRBJ2-5	TRBV25-1	.	TGTGCCAGCAGTGGCGCGACTAGTCAAGAGACCCAGTACTTC	CASSGATSQETQYF
few	TRBJ1-1	TRBV6-2/TRBV6-3	TRBD1	TGTGCCAGCAGTTGGAACCGGGACAGGGGAATCACTGAAGCTTTCTTT	CASSWNRDRGITEAFF
.	TRBJ1-1	TRBV27	TRBD1	TGTGCCAGCACGGCTTCGACAGGGGGCCTGGGGAACACTGAAGCTTTCTTT	CASTASTGGLGNTEAFF
few	TRBJ2-1	TRBV6-6	TRBD2	TGTGCCAGCAGCGGTTCTCTAGCGGGGGGGTACAATGAGCAGTTCTTC	CASSGSLAGGYNEQFF
.	TRBJ2-1	TRBV12-3/TRBV12-4	.	TGTGCCAGCAGCCCGGCCATTCTCGGGTACGATGAGCAGTTCTTC	CASSPAILGYDEQFF
many	TRBJ1-1	TRBV19	.	TGTGCCAGTAGTCCCTGGGGGGATGGCACTGAAGCTTTCTTT	CASSPWGDGTEAFF
.	TRBJ1-2	TRBV18	TRBD1	TGTGCCAGCTCACCGAAGATGGGGACAGGGAATGTTAACTATGGCTACACCTTC	CASSPKMGTGNVNYGYTF
.	TRBJ2-1	TRBV6-1	TRBD1	TGTGCCAGCCCCCGGACAGGGGGCAATGAGCAGTTCTTC	CASPRTGGNEQFF
many	TRBJ1-4	TRBV4-3	.	TGCGCCAGCAGCCCGTTTGGTGAAAAACTGTTTTTT	CASSPFGEKLFF
.	TRBJ2-3	TRBV5-6	.	TGTGCCAGGAGCCCAGGCGGACGGGCCGGCGAGTATTTT	CARSPGGRAGEYF
many	TRBJ2-1	TRBV7-8	TRBD1	TGTGCCAGCCTAGCTCAGGGGGCGTCTTACAATGAGCAGTTCTTC	CASLAQGASYNEQFF
few	TRBJ2-1	TRBV6-6	TRBD2	TGTGCCAGCAGTGTACTAGCGGACACCTACAATGAGCAGTTCTTC	CASSVLADTYNEQFF
few	TRBJ2-7	TRBV7-9	.	TGTGCCAGCAGCCAGGACGGAGTATCCGTATTCGAGCAGTACTTC	CASSQDGVSVFEQYF